This T cell receptor (beta chain) stems from a study of cytomegalovirus exposure and HLA in healthy donors. Looking at the study overall: Per a later analysis, the roughly 670 first-cohort and some 130 validation repertoires shared one platform.

Points on this clone: No antigen is known for it.

Assay used: immunoSEQ multiplex PCR; TCRdb lists only in-frame clones, some missing. The sample holds some 150,000 clones; around nine tenths are singletons and the top ten take around 3.4%. The study drew the donors from its approximately 110-subject validation cohort, separate from the roughly 700-subject first cohort. Study-level results: Subsequent analysis of the approximately 110 validation repertoires found a tendency for first-cohort TCR clusters to co-occur. Researchers catalogued 150 or so TCR beta chains as cytomegalovirus-associated.

The clonotype originates from a woman younger than 35 in good health and CMV-seropositive. Material: PBMCs.

The CDR3 coding sequence is TGTGCCAGCTCACCACGGACAGCAACTAATGAAAAACTGTTTTTT. Translation: CASSPRTATNEKLFF. The rearrangement uses TRBV18 and TRBJ1-4; a weak D match, TRBD1 (6 bases). This CDR3 is 15 amino acids long. Germline V gene data show CDR1 as KGHSH and CDR2 as LQKENI. Trimming took off 1 base at V and 0 bases at J, with 6 bases between the two ends.